This T cell receptor (beta chain) was identified during a study of CD8 T cells in ankylosing spondylitis. General study findings and limits: Within peripheral blood, clones linked to disease were CD8+ and relatively rare.

TCRdb passed the 5' RACE reads through MiXCR, listing each CDR3 protein once. The top ten clones hold approximately 59% of a sample with some 87,000 distinct CDR3 sequences, more than 25% of them seen once. The CDR3 contains 15 residues. Trimming shortened V by 3 bases and J by 4 bases, and 15 bases separated the two germline ends. CDR1 and CDR2 from the germline V gene are MNHEY and SMNVEV (reference sequence). The sample holds many counts of this clonotype. Antigen unknown. V usage is TRBV27 and J usage is TRBJ1-2; TRBD1 might be the D (5 bases). The origin of this receptor is a male donor with ankylosing spondylitis or in good health (not recorded which). Sequencing was performed on blood, either unsorted or a sorted T cell fraction (not recorded which). CDR3 in DNA: TGTGCCAGCAGTTTGATTGCAGGGATGGCCTATGGCTACACCTTC. Its protein product is CASSLIAGMAYGYTF.